The 16 T cell receptor beta chains given below trace back to one sample, sequenced in a study of CD8 T cells in Susac syndrome. Random hexamers were used to reverse transcribe roughly 0.5 to 1 ug of RNA. TCRdb itself ran the immunoSEQ multiplex PCR reads through MiXCR, one entry per CDR3 protein. This table has about 430,000 distinct CDR3 sequences, roughly 85% appearing once. Sequenced: CD8+ T cells from PBMCs. The receptors were gathered from a human donor with multiple sclerosis.

The rearrangement links TRBV6-6 to TRBJ1-5; tentative D call: TRBD1 (6 bases). Germline-derived CDR1 and CDR2 are MNHNY and SVGAGI (reference sequence). The V gene lost 8 bases and the J gene lost 7 bases, with 21 bases spanning the gap. This CDR3 region has 15 residues. The DNA for the CDR3 is TGTGCCAGCTCCAACCCTGGGGGGGCGGACCAGCCCCAGCATTTT. Its translation is CASSNPGGADQPQHF.

The genes are TRBV30 and TRBJ2-7; D might be TRBD2 (5 bases). The V gene lost 5 bases and the J gene lost 1 base, with 18 bases spanning the gap. Looked up from germline, CDR1 is GTSNPN and CDR2 is SVGIG (reference sequence). This CDR3 comprises 15 residues. DNA for the CDR3: TGTGCCTGGGGCTTGAAAGCGGATACTTCCTACGAGCAGTACTTC. Translation gives CAWGLKADTSYEQYF.

A single count supports this clonotype. The chain recombines TRBV4-1 with TRBJ2-1; 10 bases are a match to TRBD1. V was clipped by 0 bases and J by 8 bases; unmatched bases: 7. From germline, CDR1 is MGHRA and CDR2 YSYEKL. The CDR3 runs 16 residues. CDR3 loop: CASSQDDGTGAYEQFF. CDR3 bases: TGCGCCAGCAGCCAAGATGATGGGACAGGGGCCTATGAGCAGTTCTTC.

V usage is TRBV30 and J usage is TRBJ1-1; D uncertain. Germline CDR1 GTSNPN, CDR2 SVGIG (reference sequence). The V end was cut by 3 bases, the J end by 3 bases, with 5 bases between. There are 11 residues in the CDR3. CDR3 sequence reads: CAWSDDTEAFF. The DNA for the CDR3 is TGTGCCTGGAGCGACGACACTGAAGCTTTCTTT.

The chain employs TRBV19 and TRBJ2-7; D might be TRBD2 (5 bases). Trimming removed 6 bases at V and 4 bases at J, with 13 bases between. The V gene's germline CDR1 is LNHDA and CDR2 SQIVND (reference sequence). The CDR3 extends over 13 amino acids. This CDR3 reads CASSGGHSYEQYF. CDR3 sequence (DNA): TGTGCCAGTAGCGGAGGCCATTCTTACGAGCAGTACTTC.

This chain uses TRBV27 with TRBJ2-3, with unresolved D. The V gene lost 4 bases and the J gene lost 4 bases, with 9 bases spanning the gap. The CDR3 is made up of 13 amino acids. Looked up from germline, CDR1 is MNHEY and CDR2 is SMNVEV (reference sequence). The CDR3 DNA reads as TGTGCCAGCAGTTCCAATCCCCCAGATACGCAGTATTTT. This translates into CASSSNPPDTQYF.

The chain has TRBV5-1 and TRBJ1-1; D is uncertain. Trimming stripped 5 bases from V and 4 bases from J, with 12 bases between. The CDR3 is 13 residues long. Per the germline V gene, CDR1 is SGHRS and CDR2 is YFSETQ. The chain's CDR3 is CASRAGASTEAFF. The CDR3 region has the DNA TGCGCCAGCAGAGCGGGAGCCAGCACTGAAGCTTTCTTT.

The J gene is TRBJ1-1, the V gene TRBV10-1, with D uncertain. Trimming cost V 0 bases and J 5 bases, with 13 bases left between them. Germline V gene data show CDR1 as WNHNN and CDR2 as SYGVQD (reference sequence). There are 15 residues in the CDR3. The CDR3, as DNA: TGCGCCAGCAGTGAGTCATCAGTGGGTCAGACTGAAGCTTTCTTT. It specifies CASSESSVGQTEAFF.

The sample holds a few counts of this clonotype. The J gene is TRBJ2-3, the V gene TRBV6-2 or TRBV6-3; D may be TRBD1 (6 bases). The germline V gene encodes CDR1 MNHEY and CDR2 SVGEGT. CDR3 length equals 18 residues. V was shortened by 7 bases and J by 6 bases, with 29 bases between the two germline ends. CDR3 sequence: CASTQVGALNVEADTQYF. Here the CDR3 DNA reads TGTGCCAGCACTCAAGTGGGGGCTTTAAACGTGGAGGCGGATACGCAGTATTTT.

The gene calls are TRBV5-5 and TRBJ1-1; no reliable D call. CDR1 SGHKS and CDR2 YYEKEE come from the germline V gene (reference sequence). There are 15 residues in the CDR3. Trimming cost V 4 bases and J 5 bases, with 18 bases left between them. CDR3 in amino acids: CASSPDSWAGTEAFF. Written as DNA, the CDR3 is TGTGCCAGCAGCCCGGATAGCTGGGCCGGGACTGAAGCTTTCTTT.

This CDR3 is CASSPPGGGHGYTF. CDR3 sequence (DNA): TGCGCCAGCAGCCCCCCCGGGGGGGGGCATGGCTACACCTTC. The chain combines TRBV4-1 with TRBJ1-2; tentatively, D is TRBD1 (6 bases). CDR3 length: 14 residues. The V end was cut by 4 bases, the J end by 6 bases, with 15 bases between. Germline lookup yields CDR1 MGHRA and CDR2 YSYEKL.

This clonotype showed up just once. The chain couples TRBV6-1 to TRBJ2-7; 9 bases match TRBD1. Germline CDR1 MNHNS, CDR2 SASEGT. The CDR3 has 16 amino acids. The V and J ends lost 2 bases and 2 bases, in that order; junction bases with no gene match: 7. For the CDR3, the DNA is TGTGCCAGCAGTGAAAAAATAGGACAGGGGACCTACGAGCAGTACTTC. The encoded protein is CASSEKIGQGTYEQYF.

Only a few counts were recorded for this clonotype. The V gene is TRBV7-2, the J gene TRBJ2-7; possibly TRBD1 for D (6 bases). This CDR3 comprises 12 residues. The germline CDR1 and CDR2 sequences are SGHTA and FQGNSA. V was trimmed by 5 bases and J by 5 bases, leaving 10 bases between them. CDR3 in amino acids: CASSVGGDEQYF. The CDR3 region has the DNA TGTGCCAGCAGCGTTGGGGGCGACGAGCAGTACTTC.

The chain employs TRBV28 and TRBJ2-7; 7 nucleotides agree with TRBD1. The CDR3 totals 15 residues. CDR1 and CDR2 (germline): MDHEN, SYDVKM. Trimming at V came to 5 bases and at J to 2 bases, leaving 9 bases not matched to a gene. The CDR3 loop reads CASSHQATGAYEQYF. As DNA, the CDR3 is TGTGCCAGCAGTCACCAAGCAACAGGGGCCTACGAGCAGTACTTC.

V is TRBV21-1 and J is TRBJ2-2; the D segment call TRBD1 is taken from the table without a DNA check. TRBV21-1 has pseudogene status. The CDR3 loop spans 13 amino acids. CDR3 sequence (DNA): TGTGCCAGTCCCGGCCCGAACACCGGGGAGCTGTTTTTT. This translates into CASPGPNTGELFF.

The V call is TRBV12-3 or TRBV12-4, the J call TRBJ2-1, with TRBD1 identical over 7 bases. This CDR3 is 15 amino acids long. Trimming removed 3 bases from V and 8 bases from J; junction bases left unmatched: 10. Here the CDR3 reads CASSLPGQTGYEQFF. The CDR3, as DNA: TGTGCCAGCAGTTTGCCGGGACAGACGGGTTATGAGCAGTTCTTC.